This T cell receptor beta chain derives from a study of cytomegalovirus exposure and HLA in healthy donors. Overall study: Around 78 million unique TCR sequences came from HLA-typed donors in an early release. For the approximately 400 genotyped donors, more than 80% fell within the Caucasian-associated ancestry cluster. Overall study findings and caveats: Later analysis placed DRB1 highest and HLA-C lowest in TCR association rates, which differed by HLA locus.

Germline loops: CDR1 LNHDA, CDR2 SQIVND (reference sequence). V lost 1 base and J 5 bases, leaving 6 bases between the germline ends. The CDR3 has 12 amino acids. PCR used 60 Vbeta primers and 13 Jbeta primers. Libraries were prepared by immunoSEQ multiplex PCR; TCRdb keeps only in-frame clonotypes and omits some of them. This table holds around 120,000 clones, roughly 69% found once. Participants comprised healthy donors of bone marrow. This clone has only a few counts. Its antigen is currently unknown. This rearrangement joins TRBV19 to TRBJ2-7; possible D gene TRBD2, 6 bases. This sequence was found in a man aged 30 to 39 in good health and CMV-seropositive. Input material: PBMCs. CDR3 in DNA: TGTGCCAGTAGTATAGGGGGGGACGAGCAGTACTTC. The encoded protein is CASSIGGDEQYF.